This T cell receptor (beta chain) was identified in a study of vaccination and CD4 T cells after COVID-19 (dated by TCRdb to 2022 to 2024). General notes on the study: Convalescent patients had a positive SARS-CoV-2 result on nasal swab PCR, and of these patients, nine had mild disease and one had severe disease. The convalescent cohort included six males and four females, with two Hispanic individuals, seven Caucasians, two Asians and one multiracial person. Participants got two doses of the Pfizer-BioNTech BNT162b2 vaccine (n=8) or two doses of the Moderna mRNA-1273 vaccine (n=2). Post-COVID blood samples were collected from convalescent patients a median of roughly 100 days after diagnosis, with a range of roughly 30 to 161 days. Post-vaccine blood samples were taken a median of 72 days after the second vaccine dose, with a range of 14 to 241 days. A few convalescent patients gave samples both early after vaccination (day 14) and late after vaccination (days 161 to 241). The cultures were stimulated with overlapping spike peptide pools from SARS-CoV-2 and from the common cold coronaviruses HCoV-NL63, HCoV-OC43 and HCoV-229E. As controls, cultures received a CEFX viral epitope pool (the positive control), an HIV-1 Nef peptide pool (the negative control), or no peptide at all. The spike-specific CD4+ TCR repertoire was compared before and after mRNA vaccination in under 11 COVID-19 convalescent patients and a few infection-naive healthy vaccine recipients.

The library was produced with PCR. DNA from cultured CD4+ T cells was subjected to TCR sequencing with the Oncomine TCR Beta short-read assay at the Johns Hopkins FTIC core. Genomic DNA was extracted from the cultured CD4+ T cells with the QIAamp micro DNA kit. Oncomine TCR Beta libraries from cultured CD4+ T cells were pooled with unique dual indexes and sequenced on an Illumina iSeq 100. As for the authors' bioinformatics: Non-productive sequences were removed, and CDR3s that did not start with C, did not end with F or W, or were shorter than 7 amino acids were discarded. Antigen-specific clonotypes were identified with the MANAFEST web application by comparing peptide-stimulated wells with reference and other culture wells. For a clone to be called positive, the clone needed an FDR below 0.05, an odds ratio above 5, and a productive frequency above 0.1% in at least two of three replicate wells. Cross-reactive clonotypes were defined as significantly expanded in both SARS-CoV-2 spike wells and at least one common cold coronavirus spike condition. Similarity between CDR3 sequences was evaluated in R version 3.6.1 using Levenshtein distances (stringdist) and unrooted phylogenetic trees (ape). In TCRdb, the public reads were trimmed at Q25 with fastp and aligned with MiXCR, with productive beta chains retained. CDR3 protein sequences are deduplicated, and each keeps its most common genes and DNA. For this entry, the V and J calls and clone size follow TCRdb and not the study's own pipeline. This sample holds tens of thousands of distinct CDR3 sequences; roughly 45% were observed only once. Clones ranked in the top ten supply 9% to 10% of the sample.

As encoded in the germline V gene, CDR1 is MNHEY while CDR2 is SVGEGT. The trim is 5 bases for V and 4 bases for J, with a gap of 20 bases between the germline ends. From the cysteine through the phenylalanine, the CDR3 covers 16 amino acids. Solely the CDR3 DNA is kept, with 48 bases framed from the first base. According to the study, the label for this sample's time point signals: late sampling 161 to 241 days after vaccination in a few convalescent patients. The sample's treatment or condition label is to be understood as: roughly nine-day PBMC culture with coronavirus spike peptide pools or control peptides (ViraFEST assay). The ViraFEST assay was used in the study, in which antigen-specific T cells were expanded with peptide pools and expanded clonotypes were subsequently identified by TCR sequencing. The convalescent patients' positive SARS-CoV-2 PCR tests were from March to December 2020, which was before the Alpha, Beta and Delta variants emerged in the United States. Each well held millions of PBMCs cultured with 9 to 10 ug/ml peptide pools in IMDM containing 5% human AB serum and 9 to 10 IU/ml IL-2. On days 3 and 7, half of the culture medium was replaced with fresh IL-2-containing medium. After 10 days of culture, CD4+ T cells were isolated by negative selection using the EasySep CD4+ T cell isolation kit. PBMCs were separated from whole blood using Ficoll-Paque Plus gradient centrifugation and then either used fresh or cryopreserved at -140C. Culture conditions were generally each tested in triplicate wells.

There are a few counts of this clonotype. Its specific antigen is unknown. The sample holds no much larger clone one base away, and base qualities are not on file. Beyond this particular receptor, the publication reports: The median number of SARS-CoV-2-reactive clonotypes rose from around 20 after infection to 30 to 45 after vaccination, but the change was not significant. In convalescent patients, nearly all vaccine-specific clones (304 of 307) were found to be mono-reactive for SARS-CoV-2 spike rather than cross-reactive with common cold coronaviruses. Relatively few convalescent patients were included in the study, and early timepoints after natural infection were not analyzed. In convalescent patients, a median around 85% of post-vaccine SARS-CoV-2-reactive clones were detected only after vaccination, and vaccine-specific priming was suggested by this finding.

This chain is built from TRBV6-2 or TRBV6-3 and TRBJ2-5; a tentative D call is TRBD2 (6 bases match). Material: CD4+ T cells from blood, cultured in vitro, obtained about 7 months after SARS-CoV-2 vaccination. This receptor was obtained from a human donor who had recovered from COVID-19. The nucleotide sequence is given as TGTGCCAGCAGTCGGGGGTTGGTCTCGGGGCCAGAGACCCAGTACTTC. Translated, this is CASSRGLVSGPETQYF.